The table lists the clone carrying this T cell receptor (beta chain) with many counts. The sample comes from a study of blood T cell repertoires in COVID-19. Study-wide context: Samples came from the United States, Italy and Spain, spanning acute and convalescent COVID-19. Sample material is recorded as cDNA or gDNA derived from T cells, B-cell-depleted T cells, or PBMCs.

Original analysis: Counts of nucleated cells, estimated from reference gene primer amplification, were obtained. Assay: immunoSEQ multiplex PCR; the TCRdb copy retains only in-frame clones and omits some. V and J calls and clone size come straight from that table; D and trimming were deduced from the DNA. The data show 150,000 to 200,000 clones, about 85% seen once. The germline V gene has CDR1 SGHVS and CDR2 FQNEAQ. The CDR3 is made up of 15 amino acids. The V end was cut by 1 base, the J end by 7 bases, with 14 bases between. Sequencing used peripheral blood. This chain connects TRBV7-8 to TRBJ1-3; D may be TRBD1 (6 bases). This clonotype originated in an older woman with acute or convalescent COVID-19. CDR3 amino acids: CASSLGAGGRNTIYF. The CDR3 bases are TGTGCCAGCAGCTTAGGGGCGGGGGGCCGGAACACCATATATTTT. The whole variable domain, remainder taken from reference TRBV7-8 and TRBJ1-3, is GAGVSQSPRYKVAKRGQDVALRCDPISGHVSLFWYQQALGQGPEFLTYFQNEAQLDKSGLPSDRFFAERPEGSVSTLKIQRTQQEDSAVYLCASSLGAGGRNTIYFGEGSWLTVV.